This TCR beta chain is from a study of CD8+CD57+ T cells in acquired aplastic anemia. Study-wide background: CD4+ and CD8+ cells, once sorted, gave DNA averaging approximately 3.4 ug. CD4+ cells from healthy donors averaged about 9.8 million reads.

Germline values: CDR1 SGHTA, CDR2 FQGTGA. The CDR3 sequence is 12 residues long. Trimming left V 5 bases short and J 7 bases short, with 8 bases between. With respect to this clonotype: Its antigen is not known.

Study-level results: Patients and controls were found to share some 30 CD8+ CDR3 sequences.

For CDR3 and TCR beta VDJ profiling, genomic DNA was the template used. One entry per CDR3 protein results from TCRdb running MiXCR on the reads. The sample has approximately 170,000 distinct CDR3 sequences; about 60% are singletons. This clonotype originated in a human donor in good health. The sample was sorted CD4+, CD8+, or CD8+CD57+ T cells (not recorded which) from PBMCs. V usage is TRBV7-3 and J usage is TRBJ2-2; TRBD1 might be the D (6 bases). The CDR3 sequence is CASSQGGGELFF. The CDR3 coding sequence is TGTGCCAGCAGCCAAGGGGGCGGGGAGCTGTTTTTT.